This TCR beta chain stems from a study of OX40 agonist ivuxolimab in advanced cancers. Here immunoSEQ multiplex PCR was the method, and the copy in TCRdb shows in-frame clones only, minus some. The sample has tens of thousands of clones, about nine tenths seen once; the top ten hold under 2%. The germline CDR1 and CDR2 sequences are SGHAT and FQNNGV. V lost 5 bases and J lost 7, with 14 bases in between. CDR3 length equals 13 residues. The rearrangement uses TRBV11-2 and TRBJ1-2; D is ambiguous. Source: CD4+ or CD8+ T cells sorted from blood, taken in a trial of the OX40 agonist ivuxolimab. This TCR was recovered from an adult with an advanced solid tumor such as melanoma, head and neck, liver or kidney cancer. The CDR3 here is CASSLVGYGGYTF. In DNA, the CDR3 is TGTGCCAGCAGCCTAGTGGGGTATGGTGGCTACACCTTC.